Shown below are 18 T cell receptor beta chains from a single sample sequenced in a study of blood T cell repertoires in COVID-19. This table comes from immunoSEQ multiplex PCR, and its TCRdb copy is limited to in-frame clones, with some not included. The sample records fewer than 250,000 clones, about nine tenths being singletons. Sample: peripheral blood. These receptor sequences come from a man aged 50-60 years with acute or convalescent COVID-19.

The chain uses TRBV6-4 and TRBJ2-3; 13 bases align to TRBD2. The CDR3 sequence is 15 residues long. CDR1 and CDR2 (germline): MRHNA, SNTAGT. With 8 bases clipped from V and 3 bases from J, the junction kept 5 bases outside the gene matches. The CDR3 spells CASCTSGGATDTQYF. The DNA for the CDR3 is TGTGCCAGCTGCACTAGCGGGGGGGCAACAGATACGCAGTATTTT.

This clone occurred once. The V gene is TRBV19, the J gene TRBJ1-1, with a possible D match to TRBD1 (5 bases). V shed 0 bases and J shed 0 bases, with 17 bases lying between them. The CDR3 contains 18 residues. Germline V CDR1 and CDR2: LNHDA, SQIVND (reference sequence). In DNA, the CDR3 is TGTGCCAGTAGTATAGATACAGGAAGAGCGGGGTTGAACACTGAAGCTTTCTTT. Translation: CASSIDTGRAGLNTEAFF.

The chain combines TRBV2 with TRBJ2-7; D ambiguous. Trimming removed 7 bases at V and 5 bases at J, with 15 bases between. Per the germline V gene, CDR1 is SNHLY and CDR2 is FYNNEI. This CDR3 has 13 amino acids. CDR3 sequence: CASTRQVIDEQYF. For the CDR3, the DNA is TGTGCCAGCACGCGACAAGTCATCGACGAGCAGTACTTC.

This clone appeared a single time. The chain uses TRBV9 and TRBJ2-5; TRBD2 is a possible D gene (5 bases). This CDR3 has 14 residues. Germline V gives CDR1 SGDLS, CDR2 YYNGEE. The V end lost 0 bases, the J end lost 1 base, and 7 bases lay between the germline ends. CDR3: CASSVGGSQETQYF. The DNA for the CDR3 is TGTGCCAGCAGCGTAGGAGGGAGCCAAGAGACCCAGTACTTC.

CDR3 amino acids: CASSPPDRVTGYTF. Written as DNA, the CDR3 is TGTGCCAGTAGCCCCCCGGACAGGGTGACTGGCTACACCTTC. The chain employs TRBV19 and TRBJ1-2; 8 nucleotides align to TRBD1. The length of the CDR3 is 14 residues. CDR1 and CDR2 from the germline V gene are LNHDA and SQIVND (reference sequence). Unmatched junction bases numbered 10, after V lost 6 bases and J lost 7 bases.

This clone was seen once. This CDR3 is CASSPRVAQANEKLFF. CDR3 bases: TGTGCCAGCTCACCACGGGTGGCCCAGGCTAATGAAAAACTGTTTTTT. The chain links TRBV18 to TRBJ1-4; D is undetermined. The V end lost 1 base, the J end lost 3 bases, and 12 bases lay between the germline ends. Germline-derived CDR1 and CDR2 are KGHSH and LQKENI. The CDR3 consists of 16 residues.

The CDR3 DNA follows: TGTGCCAGCAGCTCGGACAGAATCAATGAGCAGTTCTTC. Amino acid sequence: CASSSDRINEQFF. The genes are TRBV7-7 and TRBJ2-1; a possible D gene is TRBD1 (6 bases). V was shortened by 4 bases and J by 6 bases, with 10 bases between the two germline ends. CDR3 length equals 13 residues. CDR1 is SSHAT and CDR2 is FNYEAQ in the germline V gene (reference sequence).

V usage is TRBV7-2 and J usage is TRBJ1-5, with D possibly TRBD1 on 6 matching bases. Trimming removed 5 bases at V and 7 bases at J, with 9 bases between. Germline V gives CDR1 SGHTA, CDR2 FQGNSA. This CDR3 comprises 12 residues. The CDR3: CASSMGAQPQHF. The CDR3 bases are TGTGCCAGCAGCATGGGGGCGCAGCCCCAGCATTTT.

The chain combines TRBV27 with TRBJ2-2; D not resolved. The V gene's germline CDR1 is MNHEY and CDR2 SMNVEV (reference sequence). CDR3 size: 16 residues. Between the trimmed V and J ends, which lost 0 bases and 2 bases, there was a span of 10 bases. The CDR3: CASSLSRQSNTGELFF. The CDR3 DNA sequence: TGTGCCAGCAGTTTATCGCGGCAGAGTAACACCGGGGAGCTGTTTTTT.

The CDR3 DNA reads TGTGCCAGCAGCTTATGGAGCCATAGCAATCAGCCCCAGCATTTT. Its protein is CASSLWSHSNQPQHF. The chain links TRBV5-6 to TRBJ1-5; no reliable D call. V shed 2 bases and J shed 0 bases, with 9 bases lying between them. Germline V gene data show CDR1 as SGHDT and CDR2 as YYEEEE. The CDR3 sequence is 15 residues long.

The chain is built from TRBV12-3 or TRBV12-4 and TRBJ2-3, with a possible D match to TRBD2 (6 bases). The CDR3 is 13 residues long. With 6 bases removed from V and 8 bases from J, the gap between germline ends came to 15 bases. The chain's CDR3 is CASSLIDGGTQYF. The CDR3 coding sequence is TGTGCCAGCAGCCTCATCGACGGGGGTACGCAGTATTTT.

This sequence joins TRBV7-2 and TRBJ1-1, with D possibly TRBD1 on 5 matching bases. CDR1 and CDR2 from the germline V gene are SGHTA and FQGNSA. With 5 bases removed from V and 8 bases from J, the gap between germline ends came to 18 bases. This CDR3 spans 14 amino acids. The CDR3 bases are TGTGCCAGCAGCATAAACGGTGGGGGGGAAGAAGCTTTCTTT. It specifies CASSINGGGEEAFF.

The chain links TRBV7-3 to TRBJ1-1, with a tentative D call TRBD1 (5 bases). The V gene's germline CDR1 is SGHTA and CDR2 FQGTGA. The CDR3 loop spans 14 amino acids. V gave up 1 base and J gave up 4 bases, with 10 bases separating them. CDR3 nucleotide sequence: TGTGCCAGCAGCTTAAGATCAGGGCCCACTGAAGCTTTCTTT. Its protein product is CASSLRSGPTEAFF.

J is TRBJ2-1 and V is TRBV14; 10 bases are shared with TRBD1. V gave up 4 bases and J gave up 6 bases; unmatched junction bases: 9. Per germline, CDR1 SGHDN and CDR2 FVKESK. The CDR3 consists of 16 residues. CDR3 DNA sequence: TGTGCCAGCAGCCGATGGGCCGGGACAGGGGTCAATGAGCAGTTCTTC. Protein sequence: CASSRWAGTGVNEQFF.

As to this clone: Within the sample, other DNA sequences also encode this same CDR3. The gene calls are TRBV7-8 and TRBJ2-5, with D perhaps matching TRBD1 (5 bases). The CDR3 extends over 14 amino acids. Germline V gives CDR1 SGHVS, CDR2 FQNEAQ. The germline V and J ends were trimmed by 1 base and 4 bases, with 10 bases remaining between them. CDR3 DNA sequence: TGTGCCAGCAGCTTAGGCAGGGCTCCAGAGACCCAGTACTTC. This sequence encodes CASSLGRAPETQYF.

The chain uses TRBV5-1 and TRBJ1-1; 7 bases map to TRBD1. CDR1 and CDR2 from the germline V gene are SGHRS and YFSETQ. This CDR3 comprises 15 residues. The trim removed 1 base at V and 0 bases at J, leaving 3 bases unmatched. CDR3 DNA sequence: TGCGCCAGCAGCTTGCGGACAGGAGTGAACACTGAAGCTTTCTTT. It translates to CASSLRTGVNTEAFF.

The V gene is TRBV9, the J gene TRBJ1-2; 10 nucleotides match TRBD1. Per germline, CDR1 SGDLS and CDR2 YYNGEE. Trimming removed 2 bases from V and 7 bases from J; junction bases left unmatched: 8. The CDR3 covers 15 residues. Written as DNA, the CDR3 is TGTGCCAGCAGCGTTTCTTCGGGACAGGGGAGTGGCTACACCTTC. It yields the protein CASSVSSGQGSGYTF.

The chain carries TRBV6-1 and TRBJ1-2; TRBD1 aligns across 8 bases. CDR1 is MNHNS, CDR2 SASEGT, per germline. The V and J ends lost 0 bases and 4 bases, in that order; junction bases with no gene match: 4. The CDR3 extends over 15 amino acids. The CDR3 spells CASSEAGQEGYGYTF. The DNA of the CDR3 is TGTGCCAGCAGTGAAGCGGGACAGGAGGGCTATGGCTACACCTTC.